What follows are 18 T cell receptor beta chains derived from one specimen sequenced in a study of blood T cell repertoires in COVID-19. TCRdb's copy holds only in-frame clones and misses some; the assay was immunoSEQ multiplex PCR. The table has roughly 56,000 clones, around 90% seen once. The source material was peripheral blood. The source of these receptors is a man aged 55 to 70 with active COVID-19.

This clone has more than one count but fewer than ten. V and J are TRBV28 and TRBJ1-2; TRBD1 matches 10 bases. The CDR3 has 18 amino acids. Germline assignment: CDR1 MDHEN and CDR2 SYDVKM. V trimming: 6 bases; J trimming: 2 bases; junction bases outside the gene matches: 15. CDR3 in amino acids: CASSPYFGTGALNYGYTF. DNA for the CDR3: TGTGCCAGCAGCCCCTACTTCGGGACAGGGGCCCTAAACTATGGCTACACCTTC.

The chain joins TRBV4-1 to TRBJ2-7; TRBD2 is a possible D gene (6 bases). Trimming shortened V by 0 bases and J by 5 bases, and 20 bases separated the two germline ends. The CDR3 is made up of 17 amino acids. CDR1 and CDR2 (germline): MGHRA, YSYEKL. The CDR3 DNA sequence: TGCGCCAGCAGCCAAGACGGCGGAGGGCAGGGAATCCACGAGCAGTACTTC. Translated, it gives CASSQDGGGQGIHEQYF.

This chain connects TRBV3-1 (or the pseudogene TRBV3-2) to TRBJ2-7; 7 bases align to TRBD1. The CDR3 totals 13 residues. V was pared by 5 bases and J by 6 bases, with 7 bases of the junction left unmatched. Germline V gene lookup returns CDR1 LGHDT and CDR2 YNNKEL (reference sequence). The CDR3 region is CASSTGTAGEQYF. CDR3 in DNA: TGTGCCAGCAGCACAGGGACAGCCGGCGAGCAGTACTTC.

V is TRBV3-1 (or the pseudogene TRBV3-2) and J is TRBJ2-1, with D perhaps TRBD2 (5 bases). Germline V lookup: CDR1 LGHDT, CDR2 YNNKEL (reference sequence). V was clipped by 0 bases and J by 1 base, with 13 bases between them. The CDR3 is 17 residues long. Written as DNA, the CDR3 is TGTGCCAGCAGCCAAGATTGGAGGCGTGGTTCCTACAATGAGCAGTTCTTC. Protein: CASSQDWRRGSYNEQFF.

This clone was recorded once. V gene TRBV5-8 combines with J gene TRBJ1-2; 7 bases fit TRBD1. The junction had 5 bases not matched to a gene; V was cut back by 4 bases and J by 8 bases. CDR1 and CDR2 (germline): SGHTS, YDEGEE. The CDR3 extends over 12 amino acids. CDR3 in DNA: TGTGCCAGCAGCCCGAGACAGGGCGGCTACACCTTC. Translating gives CASSPRQGGYTF.

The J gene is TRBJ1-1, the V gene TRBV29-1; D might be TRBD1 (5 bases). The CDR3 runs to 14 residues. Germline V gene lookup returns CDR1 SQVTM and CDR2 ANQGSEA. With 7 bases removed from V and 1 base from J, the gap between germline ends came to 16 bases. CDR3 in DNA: TGCAGCGGGCGACAAGGGGTACGGAACACTGAAGCTTTCTTT. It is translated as CSGRQGVRNTEAFF. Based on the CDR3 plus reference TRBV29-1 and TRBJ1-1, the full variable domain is SAVISQKPSRDICQRGTSLTIQCQVDSQVTMMFWYRQQPGQSLTLIATANQGSEATYESGFVIDKFPISRPNLTFSTLTVSNMSPEDSSIYLCSGRQGVRNTEAFFGQGTRLTVV.

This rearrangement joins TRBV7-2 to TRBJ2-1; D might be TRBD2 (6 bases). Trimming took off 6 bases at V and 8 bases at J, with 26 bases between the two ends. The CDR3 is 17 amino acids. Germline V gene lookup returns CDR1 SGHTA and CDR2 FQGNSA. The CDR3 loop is CASSKDPSGLSRDEQFF. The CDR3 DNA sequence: TGTGCCAGCAGTAAAGACCCCAGCGGGTTATCAAGGGATGAGCAGTTCTTC.

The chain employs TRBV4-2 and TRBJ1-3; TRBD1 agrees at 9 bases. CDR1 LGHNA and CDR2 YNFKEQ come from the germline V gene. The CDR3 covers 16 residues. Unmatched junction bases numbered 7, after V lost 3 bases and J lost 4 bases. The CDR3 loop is CASSQPGTGSGNTIYF. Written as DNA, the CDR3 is TGTGCCAGCAGCCAGCCAGGGACAGGGAGCGGAAACACCATATATTTT.

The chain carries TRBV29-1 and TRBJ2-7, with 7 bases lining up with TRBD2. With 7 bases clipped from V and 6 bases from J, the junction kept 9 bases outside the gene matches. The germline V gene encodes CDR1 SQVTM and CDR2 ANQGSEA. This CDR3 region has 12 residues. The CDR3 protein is CSGGEGSGEQYF. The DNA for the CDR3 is TGCAGCGGTGGGGAGGGGTCAGGCGAGCAGTACTTC.

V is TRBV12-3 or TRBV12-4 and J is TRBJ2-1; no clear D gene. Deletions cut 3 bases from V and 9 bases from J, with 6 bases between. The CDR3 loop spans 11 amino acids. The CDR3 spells CASSFSSEQFF. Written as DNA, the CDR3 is TGTGCCAGCAGTTTTTCGAGTGAGCAGTTCTTC.

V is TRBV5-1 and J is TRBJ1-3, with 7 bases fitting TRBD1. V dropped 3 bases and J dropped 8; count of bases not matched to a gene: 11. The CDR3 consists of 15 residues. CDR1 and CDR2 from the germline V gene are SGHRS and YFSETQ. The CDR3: CASSSAYRGLDTIYF. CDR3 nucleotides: TGCGCCAGCAGCTCCGCATACAGGGGCCTGGACACCATATATTTT.

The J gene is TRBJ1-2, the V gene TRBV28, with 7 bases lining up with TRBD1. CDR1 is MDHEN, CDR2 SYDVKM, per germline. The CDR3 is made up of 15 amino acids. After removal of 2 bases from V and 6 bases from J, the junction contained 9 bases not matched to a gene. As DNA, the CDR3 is TGTGCCAGCAGTTTACGAGGGGGCAAAGGGAATGGCTACACCTTC. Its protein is CASSLRGGKGNGYTF.

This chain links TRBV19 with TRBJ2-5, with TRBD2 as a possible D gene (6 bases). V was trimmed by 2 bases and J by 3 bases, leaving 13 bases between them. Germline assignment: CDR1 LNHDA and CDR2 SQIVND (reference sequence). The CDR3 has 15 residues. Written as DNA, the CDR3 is TGTGCCAGTAGTATATCAGGGTGGGAGGAAGAGACCCAGTACTTC. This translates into CASSISGWEEETQYF.

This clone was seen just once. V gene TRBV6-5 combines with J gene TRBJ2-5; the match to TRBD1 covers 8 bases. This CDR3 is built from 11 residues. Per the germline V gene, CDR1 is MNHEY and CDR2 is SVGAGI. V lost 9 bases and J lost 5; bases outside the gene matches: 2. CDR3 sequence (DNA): TGTGCCAGTACAGGGGGGGAGACCCAGTACTTC. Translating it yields CASTGGETQYF.

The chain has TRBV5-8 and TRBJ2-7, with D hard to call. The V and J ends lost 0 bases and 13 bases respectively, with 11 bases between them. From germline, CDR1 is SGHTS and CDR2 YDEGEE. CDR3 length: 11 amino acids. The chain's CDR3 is CASSLGREPYF. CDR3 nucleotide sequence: TGTGCCAGCAGCTTGGGTCGTGAGCCTTACTTC.

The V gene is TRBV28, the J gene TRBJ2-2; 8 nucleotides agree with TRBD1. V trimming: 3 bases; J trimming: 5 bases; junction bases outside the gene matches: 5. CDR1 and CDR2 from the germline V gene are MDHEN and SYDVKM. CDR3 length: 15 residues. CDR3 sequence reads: CASSFGTGVTGELFF. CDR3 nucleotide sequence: TGTGCCAGCAGTTTTGGGACAGGAGTAACCGGGGAGCTGTTTTTT.

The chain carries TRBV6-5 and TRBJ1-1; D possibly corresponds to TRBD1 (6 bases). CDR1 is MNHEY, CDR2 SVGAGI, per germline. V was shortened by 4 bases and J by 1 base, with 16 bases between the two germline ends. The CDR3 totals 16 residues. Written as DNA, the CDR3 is TGTGCCAGCAGTTCCCCTCTCCTGACAGGGAACACTGAAGCTTTCTTT. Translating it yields CASSSPLLTGNTEAFF.

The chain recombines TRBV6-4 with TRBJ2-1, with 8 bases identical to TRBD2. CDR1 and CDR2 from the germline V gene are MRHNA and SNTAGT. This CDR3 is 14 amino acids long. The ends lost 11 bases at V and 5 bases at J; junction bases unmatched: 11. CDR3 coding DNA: TGTGCCTCATCGGGTAGCGGGGAGGACAATGAGCAGTTCTTC. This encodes CASSGSGEDNEQFF.